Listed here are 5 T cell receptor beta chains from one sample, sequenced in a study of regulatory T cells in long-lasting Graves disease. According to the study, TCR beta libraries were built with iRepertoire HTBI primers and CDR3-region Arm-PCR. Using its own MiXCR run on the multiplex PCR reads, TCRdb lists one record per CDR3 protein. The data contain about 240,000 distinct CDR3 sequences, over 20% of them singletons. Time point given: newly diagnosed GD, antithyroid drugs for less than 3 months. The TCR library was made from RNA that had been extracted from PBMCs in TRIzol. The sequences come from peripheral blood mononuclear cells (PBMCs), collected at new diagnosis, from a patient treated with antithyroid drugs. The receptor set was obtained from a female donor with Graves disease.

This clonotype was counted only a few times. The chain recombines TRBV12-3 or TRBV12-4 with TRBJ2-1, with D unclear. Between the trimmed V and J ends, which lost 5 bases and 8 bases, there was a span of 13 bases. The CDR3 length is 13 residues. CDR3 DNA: TGTGCCAGCAGTCGAGCCCCTAGGGATGAGCAGTTCTTC. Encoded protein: CASSRAPRDEQFF.

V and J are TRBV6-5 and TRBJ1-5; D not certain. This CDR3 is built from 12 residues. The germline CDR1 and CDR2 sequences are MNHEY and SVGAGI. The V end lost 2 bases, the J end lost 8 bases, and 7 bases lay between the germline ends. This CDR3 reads CASSYRMEPQHF. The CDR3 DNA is TGTGCCAGCAGTTACAGGATGGAGCCCCAGCATTTT.

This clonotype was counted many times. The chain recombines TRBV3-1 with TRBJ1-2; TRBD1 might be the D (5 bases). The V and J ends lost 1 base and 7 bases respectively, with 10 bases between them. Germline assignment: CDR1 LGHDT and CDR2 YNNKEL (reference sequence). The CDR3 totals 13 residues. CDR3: CASSQGRAAGYTF. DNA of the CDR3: TGTGCCAGCAGCCAAGGCAGGGCCGCTGGCTACACCTTC.

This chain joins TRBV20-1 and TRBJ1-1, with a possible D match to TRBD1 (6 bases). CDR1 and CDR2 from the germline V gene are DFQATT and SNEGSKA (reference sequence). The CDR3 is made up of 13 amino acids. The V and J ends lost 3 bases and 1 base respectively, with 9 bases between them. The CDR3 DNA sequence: TGCAGTGCTAGGACAGGTCCGAACACTGAAGCTTTCTTT. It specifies CSARTGPNTEAFF.

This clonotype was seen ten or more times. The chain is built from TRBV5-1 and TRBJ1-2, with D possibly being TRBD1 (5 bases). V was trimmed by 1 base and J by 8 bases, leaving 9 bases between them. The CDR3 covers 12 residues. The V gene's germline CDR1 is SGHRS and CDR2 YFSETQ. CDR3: CASSLWGGGYTF. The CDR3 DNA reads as TGCGCCAGCAGCTTGTGGGGCGGCGGCTACACCTTC.